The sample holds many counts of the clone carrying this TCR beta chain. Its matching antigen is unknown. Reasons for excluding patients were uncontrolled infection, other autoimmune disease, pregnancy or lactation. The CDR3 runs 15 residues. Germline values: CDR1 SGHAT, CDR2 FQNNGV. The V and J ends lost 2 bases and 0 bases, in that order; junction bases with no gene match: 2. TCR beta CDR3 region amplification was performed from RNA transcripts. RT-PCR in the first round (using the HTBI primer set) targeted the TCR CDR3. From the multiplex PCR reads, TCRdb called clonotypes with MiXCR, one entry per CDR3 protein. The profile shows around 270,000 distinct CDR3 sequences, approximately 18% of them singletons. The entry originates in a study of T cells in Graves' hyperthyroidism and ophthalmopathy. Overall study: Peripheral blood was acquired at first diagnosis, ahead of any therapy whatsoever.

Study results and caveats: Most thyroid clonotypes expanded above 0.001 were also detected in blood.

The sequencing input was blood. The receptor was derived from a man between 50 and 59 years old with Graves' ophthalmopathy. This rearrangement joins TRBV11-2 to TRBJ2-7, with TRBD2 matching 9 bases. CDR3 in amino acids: CASSLNSGSSYEQYF. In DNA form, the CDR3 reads TGTGCCAGCAGCTTAAATAGCGGGAGCTCCTACGAGCAGTACTTC.